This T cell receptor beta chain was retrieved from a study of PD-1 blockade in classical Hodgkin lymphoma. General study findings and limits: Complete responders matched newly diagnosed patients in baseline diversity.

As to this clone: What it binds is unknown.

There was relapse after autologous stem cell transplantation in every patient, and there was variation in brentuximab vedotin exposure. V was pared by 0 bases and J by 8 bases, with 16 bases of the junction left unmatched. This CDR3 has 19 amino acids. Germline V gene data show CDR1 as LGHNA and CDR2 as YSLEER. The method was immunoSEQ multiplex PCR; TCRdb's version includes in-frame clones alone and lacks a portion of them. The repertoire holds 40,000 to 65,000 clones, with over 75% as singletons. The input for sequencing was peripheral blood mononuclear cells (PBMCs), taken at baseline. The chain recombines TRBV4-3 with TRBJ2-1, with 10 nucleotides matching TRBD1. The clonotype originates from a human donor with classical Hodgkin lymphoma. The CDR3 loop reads CASSQDHRGVTGGWDEQFF. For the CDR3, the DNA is TGCGCCAGCAGCCAAGATCACAGGGGGGTGACAGGGGGCTGGGATGAGCAGTTCTTC.